This entry concerns a single T cell receptor (beta chain). What it recognizes is unknown. Every donor provided ten milliliters of peripheral blood. CDR3 length: 15 amino acids. Germline CDR1 reads LGHNA; CDR2 reads YSLEER. V lost 3 bases to trimming and J lost 3 bases, with 14 bases between them. A second about 7 to 12 cycle PCR used barcoded and J-beta primers. Carrying 12 random nucleotides, a template-switch adaptor labeled each individual cDNA molecule. TCRdb re-derived calls from the 5' RACE reads in MiXCR, one entry per CDR3 protein. The table has approximately 1.5 million distinct CDR3 sequences, 35% to 45% seen once. These data belong to a study of blood T cells in healthy people across ages. Study outcomes and limitations: Roughly linear declines in TCR beta diversity per million T cells occurred with age. More naive CD4+ cells and higher diversity marked long-lived donors relative to aged donors.

The clonotype was recovered from a woman between 18 and 29 years old in good health. The chain combines TRBV4-3 with TRBJ1-1; D is perhaps TRBD1 (6 bases). The sequencing sample was made of blood. The CDR3 sequence is CASSQVGTLYTEAFF. CDR3 nucleotide sequence: TGCGCCAGCAGCCAGGTGGGGACACTTTACACTGAAGCTTTCTTT.